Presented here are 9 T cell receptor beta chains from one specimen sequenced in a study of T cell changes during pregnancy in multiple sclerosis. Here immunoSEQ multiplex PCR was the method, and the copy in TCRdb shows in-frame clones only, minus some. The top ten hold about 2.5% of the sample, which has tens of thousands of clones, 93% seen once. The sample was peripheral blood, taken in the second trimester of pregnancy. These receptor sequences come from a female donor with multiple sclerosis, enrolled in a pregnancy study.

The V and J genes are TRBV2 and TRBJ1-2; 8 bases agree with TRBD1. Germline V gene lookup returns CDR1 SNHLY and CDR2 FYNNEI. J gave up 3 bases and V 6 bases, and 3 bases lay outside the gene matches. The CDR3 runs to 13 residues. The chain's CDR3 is CASRDRGYYGYTF. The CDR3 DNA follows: TGTGCCAGCAGAGACAGGGGATACTATGGCTACACCTTC.

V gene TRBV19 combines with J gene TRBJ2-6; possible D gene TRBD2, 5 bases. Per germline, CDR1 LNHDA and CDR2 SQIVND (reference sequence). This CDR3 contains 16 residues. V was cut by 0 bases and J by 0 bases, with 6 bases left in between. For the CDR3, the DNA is TGTGCCAGTAGTATAGACGAGGGCTCTGGGGCCAACGTCCTGACTTTC. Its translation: CASSIDEGSGANVLTF.

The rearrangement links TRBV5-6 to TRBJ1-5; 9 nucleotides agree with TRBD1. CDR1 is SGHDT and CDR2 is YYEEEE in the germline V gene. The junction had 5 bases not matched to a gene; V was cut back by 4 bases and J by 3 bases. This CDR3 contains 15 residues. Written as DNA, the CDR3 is TGTGCCAGCAGCCTTACAGGGGGCGTCAATCAGCCCCAGCATTTT. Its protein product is CASSLTGGVNQPQHF. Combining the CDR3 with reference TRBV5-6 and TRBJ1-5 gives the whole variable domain DAGVTQSPTHLIKTRGQQVTLRCSPKSGHDTVSWYQQALGQGPQFIFQYYEEEERQRGNFPDRFSGHQFPNYSSELNVNALLLGDSALYLCASSLTGGVNQPQHFGDGTRLSIL.

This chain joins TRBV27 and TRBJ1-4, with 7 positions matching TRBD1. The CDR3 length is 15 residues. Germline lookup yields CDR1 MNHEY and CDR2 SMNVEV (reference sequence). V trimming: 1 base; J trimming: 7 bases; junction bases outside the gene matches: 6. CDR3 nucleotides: TGTGCCAGCAGTTTATTCACAGGGGTCCGTGAAAAACTGTTTTTT. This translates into CASSLFTGVREKLFF.

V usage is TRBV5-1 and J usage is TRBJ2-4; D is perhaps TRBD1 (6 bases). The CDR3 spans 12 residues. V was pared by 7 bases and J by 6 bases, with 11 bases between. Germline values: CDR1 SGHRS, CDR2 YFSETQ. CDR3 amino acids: CASRDTGNIQYF. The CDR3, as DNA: TGCGCCAGCCGGGACACGGGAAACATTCAGTACTTC.

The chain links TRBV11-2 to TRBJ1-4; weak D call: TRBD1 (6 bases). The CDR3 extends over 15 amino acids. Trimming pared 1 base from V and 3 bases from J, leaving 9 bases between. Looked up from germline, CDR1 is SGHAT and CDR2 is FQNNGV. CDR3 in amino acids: CASSLVWGPNEKLFF. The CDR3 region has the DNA TGTGCCAGCAGCTTAGTCTGGGGGCCTAATGAAAAACTGTTTTTT.

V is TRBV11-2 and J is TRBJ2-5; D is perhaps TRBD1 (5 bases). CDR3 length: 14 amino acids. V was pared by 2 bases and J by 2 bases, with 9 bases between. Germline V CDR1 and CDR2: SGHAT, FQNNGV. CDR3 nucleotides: TGTGCCAGCAGCTTATCGACAGCGCAAGAGACCCAGTACTTC. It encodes CASSLSTAQETQYF.

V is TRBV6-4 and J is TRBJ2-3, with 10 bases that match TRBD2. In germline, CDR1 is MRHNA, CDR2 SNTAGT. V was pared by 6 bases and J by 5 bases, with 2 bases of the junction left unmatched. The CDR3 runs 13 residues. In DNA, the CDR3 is TGTGCCAGCAGCGGGACTAGCGAAGATACGCAGTATTTT. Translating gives CASSGTSEDTQYF.

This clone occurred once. CDR3 amino acids: CASRGPGQGDYGYTF. The DNA for the CDR3 is TGTGCCAGCAGGGGACCGGGACAGGGGGACTATGGCTACACCTTC. V is TRBV6-5 and J is TRBJ1-2, with 11 bases aligning to TRBD1. The CDR3 extends over 15 amino acids. Germline CDR1 and CDR2: MNHEY and SVGAGI. After removal of 6 bases from V and 3 bases from J, the junction contained 6 bases not matched to a gene.